The rows below give T cell receptor beta chains drawn from one sample of a study of CD8 T cells in Susac syndrome. TCRdb used MiXCR to reprocess the immunoSEQ multiplex PCR reads, holding one entry per CDR3 protein. The repertoire holds a few hundred thousand distinct CDR3 sequences, with roughly 94% as singletons. The sample comprised CD4+ T cells from PBMCs. These receptor sequences come from a human donor with multiple sclerosis. Both conserved end residues are part of each CDR3. Fields, in order: CDR3 length, V gene, J gene, D gene, clone size, CDR3 protein, CDR3 DNA. A D gene is named only where the DNA matches it firmly. Some rows mark clone size as missing; the rest say once, few, many or name a class of expanded clone.

13	TRBV30	TRBJ1-5	-	-	CAWSVTREGPQHF	TGTGCCTGGAGTGTAACCCGGGAAGGGCCCCAGCATTTT
16	TRBV12-3/TRBV12-4	TRBJ2-3	-	-	CASSFFRGPGTDTQYF	TGTGCCAGCAGTTTTTTCCGGGGGCCAGGCACAGATACGCAGTATTTT
11	TRBV2	TRBJ2-5	-	-	CASKEQETQYF	TGTGCCAGCAAAGAACAAGAGACCCAGTACTTC
11	TRBV30	TRBJ1-2	-	-	CAWTTEYGYTF	TGTGCCTGGACGACAGAGTATGGCTACACCTTC
13	TRBV7-9	TRBJ1-4	-	-	CASSRTLNEKLFF	TGTGCCAGCAGCCGAACATTGAATGAAAAACTGTTTTTT
13	TRBV7-2	TRBJ2-7	TRBD2	-	CASGWGGSYEQYF	TGTGCCAGCGGCTGGGGAGGGTCCTACGAGCAGTACTTC
14	TRBV3-1	TRBJ2-7	TRBD2	-	CASSRGSGGAAQYF	TGTGCCAGCAGCCGCGGCAGCGGGGGGGCCGCGCAGTACTTC
13	TRBV20-1	TRBJ1-5	-	-	CSAKGEGDQPQHF	TGCAGTGCCAAGGGGGAAGGAGATCAGCCCCAGCATTTT
13	TRBV20-1	TRBJ1-5	TRBD1	-	CSARDDRDQPQHF	TGCAGTGCTAGGGATGACAGGGATCAGCCCCAGCATTTT
15	TRBV20-1	TRBJ2-7	-	-	CSDLPPRDNFYEQYF	TGCAGTGACCTCCCCCCCCGGGATAACTTCTACGAGCAGTACTTC
14	TRBV3-1	TRBJ2-5	-	-	CASSPLRDQGAQYF	TGTGCCAGCAGCCCATTACGGGACCAAGGGGCCCAGTACTTC
15	TRBV5-6	TRBJ1-1	TRBD1	-	CASSTPGQANTEAFF	TGTGCCAGCAGCACCCCGGGACAGGCTAACACTGAAGCTTTCTTT
14	TRBV5-1	TRBJ2-7	TRBD1	-	CASSLAADRVERYF	TGCGCCAGCAGCTTGGCTGCCGACAGGGTTGAAAGATACTTC
15	TRBV5-1	TRBJ2-5	-	-	CASSVTLHSPGAQYF	TGCGCCAGCAGCGTAACTTTGCACTCGCCAGGGGCCCAGTACTTC
13	TRBV5-4	TRBJ1-2	-	-	CASSLYDNYGYTF	TGTGCCAGCAGCTTATATGATAACTATGGCTACACCTTC
16	TRBV27	TRBJ2-3	-	-	CASSFDQGVGTDTQYF	TGTGCCAGCAGTTTCGATCAGGGTGTGGGCACAGATACGCAGTATTTT
13	TRBV4-2	TRBJ1-6	-	once	CASSQEGTTPLHF	TGTGCCAGCAGCCAAGAGGGTACCACACCCCTCCACTTT
14	TRBV10-3	TRBJ1-5	-	-	CAISPQGRDQPQHF	TGTGCCATCAGTCCCCAGGGAAGGGATCAGCCCCAGCATTTT
12	TRBV19	TRBJ2-1	-	-	CALGTIGDEQFF	TGTGCCCTAGGGACGATTGGCGATGAGCAGTTCTTC
12	TRBV3-1	TRBJ2-7	TRBD2	once	CASSPSGGEQYF	TGTGCCAGCAGCCCCAGCGGGGGCGAGCAGTACTTC
13	TRBV20-1	TRBJ1-5	-	-	CSAITGLRQPQHF	TGCAGTGCTATTACAGGGTTGAGGCAGCCCCAGCATTTT
15	TRBV20-1	TRBJ2-5	TRBD2	-	CSAHSSGGPGETQYF	TGCAGTGCTCACTCTAGCGGGGGGCCGGGAGAGACCCAGTACTTC
13	TRBV30	TRBJ2-1	TRBD2	-	CAWSRTSGGEQFF	TGTGCCTGGAGTCGTACTAGCGGGGGGGAGCAGTTCTTC
14	TRBV4-2	TRBJ2-1	TRBD2	-	CANSQDSRGGSEFF	TGTGCCAACAGCCAAGATTCGCGGGGGGGCAGCGAGTTCTTC
11	TRBV30	TRBJ2-1	-	-	CAWRIRSEQFF	TGTGCCTGGAGAATCCGTAGTGAGCAGTTCTTC
15	TRBV7-2	TRBJ1-3	-	-	CASSLGPGGGNTIYF	TGTGCCAGCAGCTTAGGTCCGGGAGGAGGAAACACCATATATTTT
11	TRBV29-1	TRBJ1-4	-	once	CSGHVNEKLFF	TGCAGCGGACATGTTAATGAAAAACTGTTTTTT
16	TRBV3-1	TRBJ2-1	TRBD1	-	CASSHLDRGIRNEQFF	TGTGCCAGCAGCCACCTAGACAGGGGGATTAGGAATGAGCAGTTCTTC
15	TRBV3-1	TRBJ2-1	TRBD2	-	CASSLHGAGGSEQFF	TGTGCCAGCAGCCTTCACGGAGCGGGGGGAAGTGAGCAGTTCTTC
15	TRBV3-1	TRBJ1-2	TRBD1	-	CASSQPTGANYGYTF	TGTGCCAGCAGCCAACCAACAGGGGCTAACTATGGCTACACCTTC
11	TRBV6-6	TRBJ1-1	-	-	CATSGGVGAFF	TGTGCCACCTCCGGGGGGGTTGGGGCTTTCTTT
14	TRBV9	TRBJ2-1	TRBD2	-	CASSAASGVNEQFF	TGTGCCAGCAGCGCCGCTAGCGGGGTCAATGAGCAGTTCTTC
13	TRBV9	TRBJ2-5	-	-	CASSVTGRETQYF	TGTGCCAGCAGCGTCACGGGCAGGGAGACCCAGTACTTC
14	TRBV18	TRBJ1-2	TRBD1	once	CASSPGQVDYGYTF	TGTGCCAGCTCACCGGGACAGGTGGACTATGGCTACACCTTC
13	TRBV30	TRBJ1-2	TRBD1	-	CAWSARTGVGYTF	TGTGCCTGGAGTGCTCGAACAGGGGTTGGCTACACCTTC
17	TRBV4-2	TRBJ1-1	TRBD1	-	CASSPATGQGENTEAFF	TGTGCCAGCAGCCCCGCGACCGGGCAGGGGGAAAACACTGAAGCTTTCTTT
15	TRBV7-2	TRBJ1-2	-	once	CASSPTWGTSYGYTF	TGTGCCAGCAGCCCGACCTGGGGGACAAGCTATGGCTACACCTTC
13	TRBV3-1	TRBJ1-2	-	-	CASSLKLNYGYTF	TGTGCCAGCAGCCTAAAACTCAACTATGGCTACACCTTC
16	TRBV4-2	TRBJ1-1	-	-	CASSQEVRGARTEAFF	TGTGCCAGCAGCCAAGAGGTGAGGGGGGCGCGTACTGAAGCTTTCTTT
16	TRBV14	TRBJ2-1	TRBD2	once	CASSLGGAGPYNEQFF	TGTGCCAGCAGCCTGGGAGGGGCGGGGCCGTACAATGAGCAGTTCTTC
15	TRBV7-9	TRBJ1-1	-	once	CASSLEPMRNTEAFF	TGTGCCAGCAGCTTAGAGCCTATGAGGAACACTGAAGCTTTCTTT
14	TRBV30	TRBJ1-2	-	-	CAGEKGKMGHGYTF	TGTGCCGGTGAAAAGGGTAAAATGGGCCATGGCTACACCTTC
16	TRBV7-3	TRBJ2-5	-	once	CASNTDSLAPRETQYF	TGTGCCAGCAACACCGACAGCTTAGCGCCCAGGGAGACCCAGTACTTC
12	TRBV9	TRBJ2-1	-	once	CASSVSYNEQFF	TGTGCCAGCAGCGTCTCGTACAATGAGCAGTTCTTC
14	TRBV20-1	TRBJ2-1	-	-	CSGIRGGEYNEQFF	TGCAGTGGGATTAGGGGGGGCGAGTACAATGAGCAGTTCTTC
17	TRBV18	TRBJ2-1	TRBD2	-	CASSPSAGTSGYNEQFF	TGTGCCAGCTCACCATCAGCAGGGACTAGCGGATACAATGAGCAGTTCTTC
14	TRBV12-3/TRBV12-4	TRBJ2-3	TRBD2	-	CASGTSGATDTQYF	TGTGCCAGCGGGACTAGCGGGGCGACAGATACGCAGTATTTT
13	TRBV19	TRBJ2-5	-	-	CASSAQGSETQYF	TGTGCCAGTAGTGCCCAGGGGTCCGAGACCCAGTACTTC
13	TRBV3-1	TRBJ2-1	-	-	CASSQVIGGEQFF	TGTGCCAGCAGCCAAGTAATCGGTGGGGAGCAGTTCTTC
15	TRBV20-1	TRBJ2-7	TRBD2	once	CSASSKRGPIYEQYF	TGCAGTGCGAGCTCCAAGCGGGGGCCTATCTACGAGCAGTACTTC